This T cell receptor (beta chain) was sequenced in a study of blood T cells in healthy people across ages. This clonotype was picked up a small number of times. Its antigen remains unidentified. General observations from the study: The study lacked donor CMV status, which possibly confounded expanded clonotype changes.

Alongside a J-beta primer mix, a sample-barcoded 5' primer served in a second PCR lasting roughly 7 to 12 cycles. TCRdb re-called the 5' RACE reads with MiXCR, one entry per CDR3 protein. The data hold over a million distinct CDR3 sequences, with about 23% observed a single time. At least 5.5 micrograms of total RNA were extracted per sample. This sample was shared with a second study, whose subject was T cells of mothers and their children.

Source material: blood. The TCR sequence derives from a girl aged 2-10 years in good health.

The CDR3 bases are TGTGCCAGCAGTGAACCGGGGAATCAGCCCCAGCATTTT. Amino acids: CASSEPGNQPQHF. The gene calls are TRBV25-1 and TRBJ1-5; D not certain. V was clipped by 2 bases and J by 4 bases, with 6 bases between them. Germline CDR1 and CDR2: MGHDK and SYGVNS. The CDR3 is 13 amino acids.